This T cell receptor (beta chain) was sequenced in a study of T cell clonotyping in hematopoietic cell transplantation. At the level of the study: Recipient samples before transplant were obtained post-cytoreduction. Study results and limitations: No sorting was done, leaving CD4 and CD8 contributions mixed. At the given depth, recipient repertoires were over 95% de novo clonotypes.

The length of the CDR3 is 15 residues. V lost 4 bases, J lost 4 bases, and 8 bases stayed unmatched. CDR1 is SGHDT and CDR2 is YYEEEE in the germline V gene. Worth noting for this clone: Its target is not known.

The assay was immunoSEQ multiplex PCR, and TCRdb's table has in-frame clones only and misses some. This sample has tens of thousands of clones, with 65% to 90% found just once. As for time point: recipient sample about 28 days before transplant, after cytoreduction. This sequence originates from a man in his 60s with biphenotypic leukemia. Some clones in this sample may be carry-over from other donors' samples. The chain combines TRBV5-6 with TRBJ2-7; 10 bases align to TRBD1. Source: peripheral blood mononuclear cells, taken before stem cell transplant. CDR3 region: CASSIAGTGAYEQYF. In nucleotides, the CDR3 is TGTGCCAGCAGCATAGCCGGGACAGGGGCTTACGAGCAGTACTTC.